This T cell receptor beta chain was sequenced for a study of vaccination effects on CD4 cells after COVID-19. Study observations and caveats: Late post-vaccination, clones induced by infection and those induced by vaccine underwent marked clonal contraction. Within healthy vaccinees, only 1 of 255 vaccine-induced clones displayed cross-reactivity with common cold coronaviruses.

Viral peptide pools were used in the ViraFEST assay to expand antigen-specific CD4+ T cells, and sequencing came afterward. Following culture for about ten days, CD4+ T cells were isolated. Vaccinees lacked prior SARS-CoV-2 infection and tested negative for nucleocapsid antibodies. For each well, 1.5 million to 2.5 million PBMC were cultured with 8.5 to 10 IU/ml IL-2 and about 9.1 ug/ml peptides. IL-2 medium supplanted half the medium on days 3 and 7. Some clones are missing from TCRdb's copy, which holds only in-frame ones; the method was immunoSEQ multiplex PCR. Here the sample spans 37,000 or so clones, over 65% being singletons. Germline lookup yields CDR1 ENHRY and CDR2 SYGVKD. The CDR3 loop spans 13 amino acids. V was pared by 2 bases and J by 4 bases, with 8 bases between. This clone was picked up a small number of times. No antigen is known for it.

The sample consisted of CD4+ T cells from PBMCs cultured with HCoV-OC43 spike peptides, taken before COVID-19 vaccination. As to subset: HCoV-OC43 spike overlapping peptide pool stimulation. The sequence came from a human donor who received a COVID-19 vaccine. The chain couples TRBV10-3 to TRBJ1-1; D gene uncertain. The CDR3 DNA reads as TGTGCCATCAGTGAGGGGTGGGCCACTGAAGCTTTCTTT. Amino acids: CAISEGWATEAFF.